What follows are 20 T cell receptor beta chains derived from one specimen sequenced in a study of blood T cells in healthy people across ages. Primers used in a second PCR of about 6 to 11 cycles were a sample-barcoded 5' primer and a J-beta primer mix. TCRdb ran MiXCR on the 5' RACE reads and lists one entry per CDR3 protein. The sample consists of fewer than 1,000,000 distinct CDR3 sequences, about 47% of them appearing once. Sequenced material: blood. Every receptor here comes from an elderly man in good health.

The chain recombines TRBV7-2 with TRBJ1-5, with D unresolved. CDR1 is SGHTA and CDR2 is FQGNSA in the germline V gene. The CDR3 extends over 15 amino acids. Deletions cut 5 bases from V and 0 bases from J, with 11 bases between. CDR3 protein: CASSPQAGSNQPQHF. CDR3 nucleotides: TGTGCCAGCAGCCCGCAAGCAGGTAGCAATCAGCCCCAGCATTTT.

This clonotype was seen a few times. The chain has TRBV4-2 and TRBJ2-1; D possibly uses TRBD1 or TRBD2 (6 bases each). Germline loops: CDR1 LGHNA, CDR2 YNFKEQ. CDR3 length: 17 amino acids. Trimming stripped 0 bases from V and 3 bases from J, with 15 bases between. As DNA, the CDR3 is TGTGCCAGCAGCCAAGAACTAATCGGGGGCATCTACAATGAGCAGTTCTTC. Residues: CASSQELIGGIYNEQFF.

A single count supports this clonotype. The V and J genes are TRBV20-1 and TRBJ2-7; D not resolved. Germline V gives CDR1 DFQATT, CDR2 SNEGSKA (reference sequence). The ends were cut back, 0 bases at V and 2 bases at J, with 14 bases in the middle. The CDR3 spans 15 residues. The CDR3 nucleotides are TGCAGTGCTAGAGATGGGAACAGCGAAGCCTACGAGCAGTACTTC. Protein sequence: CSARDGNSEAYEQYF.

The chain employs TRBV19 and TRBJ2-7, with 10 bases matching TRBD1. J gave up 4 bases and V 3 bases, and 6 bases lay outside the gene matches. CDR3 length equals 15 residues. CDR1 and CDR2 (germline): LNHDA, SQIVND (reference sequence). This chain's CDR3 is CASSIPGTGDYEQYF. CDR3 bases: TGTGCCAGTAGTATTCCCGGGACAGGGGATTACGAGCAGTACTTC.

The gene calls are TRBV7-2 and TRBJ2-4; D perhaps matches TRBD1 (6 bases). This CDR3 is built from 14 residues. In germline, CDR1 is SGHTA, CDR2 FQGNSA. With 4 bases removed from V and 6 bases from J, the gap between germline ends came to 13 bases. CDR3 DNA: TGTGCCAGCAGCTCTAGGGGGAGTGGAAACATTCAGTACTTC. Translation gives CASSSRGSGNIQYF.

As concerns this clonotype: The junction differs from germline at one of its ends, possibly a read error. The V call is TRBV24-1, the J call TRBJ2-3; 9 bases are shared with TRBD1. The length of the CDR3 is 13 residues. The germline V gene encodes CDR1 KGHDR and CDR2 SFDVKD. CDR3 sequence: CATGTGSTDMQYF. DNA for the CDR3: TGTGCCACCGGGACAGGGAGCACAGATATGCAGTATTTT.

This clonotype has more than one count but fewer than ten. The chain joins TRBV6-2 or TRBV6-3 to TRBJ2-1; 9 positions agree with TRBD2. The junction had 4 bases not matched to a gene; V was cut back by 2 bases and J by 2 bases. Germline assignment: CDR1 MNHEY and CDR2 SVGEGT. This CDR3 contains 16 residues. CDR3 sequence (DNA): TGTGCCAGCAGTTACAGGCGGGAGGGCCCCTACAATGAGCAGTTCTTC. Translation: CASSYRREGPYNEQFF.

The chain links TRBV24-1 to TRBJ2-1, with D tentatively TRBD2 (5 bases). Trimming removed 4 bases from V and 4 bases from J, with 13 bases in between. The CDR3 has 15 amino acids. Germline lookup yields CDR1 KGHDR and CDR2 SFDVKD. CDR3 residues: CATSETGSGYNEQFF. The CDR3 nucleotides read TGTGCCACCAGTGAAACGGGAAGTGGATACAATGAGCAGTTCTTC.

This clonotype was observed once. The chain employs TRBV5-1 and TRBJ2-7; 9 positions agree with TRBD2. The CDR3 has 16 residues. Losses at the gene ends were 3 bases for V and 7 bases for J; bases not matched to a gene: 14. Germline V gives CDR1 SGHRS, CDR2 YFSETQ. The CDR3 region has the DNA TGCGCCAGCAGCTCACTGACTAGCGGACATATCGGGGAGCAGTACTTC. It is translated as CASSSLTSGHIGEQYF. Using reference TRBV5-1 and TRBJ2-7 for the parts outside the CDR3, the full variable domain is KAGVTQTPRYLIKTRGQQVTLSCSPISGHRSVSWYQQTPGQGLQFLFEYFSETQRNKGNFPGRFSGRQFSNSRSEMNVSTLELGDSALYLCASSSLTSGHIGEQYFGPGTRLTVT.

The gene calls are TRBV18 and TRBJ2-1; D may be TRBD1 or TRBD2 (6 bases each). Per the germline V gene, CDR1 is KGHSH and CDR2 is LQKENI. The V end lost 6 bases, the J end lost 2 bases, and 17 bases lay between the germline ends. This CDR3 is 16 amino acids long. The CDR3 spells CASSPGGGMPYNEQFF. CDR3 in DNA: TGTGCCAGCTCGCCCGGGGGCGGGATGCCCTACAATGAGCAGTTCTTC.

About this clonotype itself: Possible read error: a much larger clone is one base away. The chain is built from TRBV20-1 and TRBJ1-1; TRBD1 might be the D (5 bases). Germline CDR1 reads DFQATT; CDR2 reads SNEGSKA (reference sequence). The CDR3 has 14 amino acids. This chain's CDR3 is CSVREPGFDTEAFF. DNA for the CDR3: TGCAGTGTTAGAGAACCAGGGTTCGACACTGAAGCTTTCTTT.

The gene calls are TRBV14 and TRBJ1-2, with D hard to call. The CDR3 is 12 residues long. From germline, CDR1 is SGHDN and CDR2 FVKESK. Trimming took off 1 base at V and 9 bases at J, with 9 bases between the two ends. The CDR3 coding sequence is TGTGCCAGCAGCCAAGCGATGCCGAGCTACACCTTC. Encoded protein: CASSQAMPSYTF.

The chain couples TRBV12-3 or TRBV12-4 to TRBJ2-5; 12 bases agree with TRBD1. The end of the DNA fits TRBJ2-7 better, so the J call may be wrong. The CDR3 has 14 amino acids. CDR3 sequence reads: CASRPGQGALEQYF. The CDR3 DNA reads as TGTGCCAGCAGGCCGGGACAGGGGGCCCTCGAGCAGTACTTC.

In this sample, this clonotype turned up a few times. The J gene is TRBJ1-5, the V gene TRBV10-3, with 7 bases that match TRBD1. The V and J ends lost 4 bases and 4 bases, in that order; junction bases with no gene match: 10. Germline-derived CDR1 and CDR2 are ENHRY and SYGVKD. The CDR3 contains 16 residues. CDR3 loop: CAISATEGANNQPQHF. DNA of the CDR3: TGTGCCATCAGTGCAACCGAGGGGGCGAATAATCAGCCCCAGCATTTT.

V usage is TRBV24-1 and J usage is TRBJ2-4; 8 bases agree with TRBD1. The J call may not be correct, given that the DNA end is closer to TRBJ2-7. Germline V gives CDR1 KGHDR, CDR2 SFDVKD. The CDR3 runs to 15 residues. This chain's CDR3 is CATSDPTTGAYEQYF. For the CDR3, the DNA is TGTGCCACCAGTGACCCGACGACAGGGGCCTACGAGCAGTACTTC.

There are a few counts of this clonotype. The V call is TRBV5-1, the J call TRBJ1-6; no firm D call. Germline CDR1 SGHRS, CDR2 YFSETQ. This CDR3 has 12 residues. Trimming stripped 0 bases from V and 11 bases from J, with 6 bases between. The CDR3 spells CASSLERPPLHF. CDR3 nucleotide sequence: TGCGCCAGCAGCTTGGAGCGCCCACCCCTCCACTTT.

This clonotype was seen at least ten times. The chain is built from TRBV9 and TRBJ2-7, with TRBD2 matching over 7 bases. V shed 3 bases, J shed 0 bases, and the junction held 6 bases outside the gene matches. Germline assignment: CDR1 SGDLS and CDR2 YYNGEE. The CDR3 loop spans 15 amino acids. The CDR3 DNA sequence: TGTGCCAGCAGCGAGCTAGCGGACCTCTCCTACGAGCAGTACTTC. This encodes CASSELADLSYEQYF.

To note about this clonotype: A much larger clonotype is one base distant, so this may be a read error. The chain carries TRBV7-8 and TRBJ1-6; D gene ambiguous. Germline V lookup: CDR1 SGHVS, CDR2 FQNEAQ. The V end lost 5 bases, the J end lost 14 bases, and 13 bases lay between the germline ends. The CDR3 length is 12 residues. CDR3: CASSILSETLHF. The CDR3 bases are TGTGCCAGCAGCATCTTGAGTGAAACCCTCCACTTT.

This chain uses TRBV29-1 with TRBJ2-1; maybe TRBD1 (5 bases). Trimming shortened V by 7 bases and J by 6 bases, and 22 bases separated the two germline ends. Germline CDR1 reads SQVTM; CDR2 reads ANQGSEA. This CDR3 has 15 residues. In DNA, the CDR3 is TGCAGCGCCGGAGCCAGGGCGCGCCCGGGCAATGAGCAGTTCTTC. It encodes CSAGARARPGNEQFF.

This clonotype was detected only a few times. The CDR3 coding sequence is TGTGCCAGCAGTTACGGCGCGGGAGGGCGGGATACGCAGTATTTT. Translating gives CASSYGAGGRDTQYF. The gene calls are TRBV28 and TRBJ2-3; the match to TRBD2 covers 9 bases. The V and J ends lost 4 bases and 6 bases, in that order; junction bases with no gene match: 8. The germline gives CDR1 MDHEN, CDR2 SYDVKM. The CDR3 is 15 amino acids.